This entry is about one T cell receptor (beta chain). What it recognizes is unknown. The sample is drawn from a study of cytomegalovirus exposure and HLA in healthy donors. PCR amplification relied on 60 Vbeta primers (plus 13 Jbeta primers). Data came from immunoSEQ multiplex PCR; TCRdb stores just in-frame clones and leaves some out. The sample has tens of thousands of clones, approximately 71% seen once. Study-wide results and limits: Most subjects' HLA-A and HLA-B alleles were reportedly predicted from TCR beta sequences. CMV serostatus alone was available as immune exposure information.

Source material: PBMCs. The source of this sequence is a man aged 50 or older in good health and CMV-seronegative.

The CDR3 DNA sequence: TGTGCCAGCAGCCCTGAACAGGGTTCGGTCACTGAAGCTTTCTTT. Protein: CASSPEQGSVTEAFF. This chain links TRBV7-9 with TRBJ1-1; possibly TRBD1 for D (6 bases). The germline CDR1 and CDR2 sequences are SEHNR and FQNEAQ (reference sequence). Between the trimmed V and J ends, which lost 5 bases and 4 bases, there was a span of 17 bases. This CDR3 is 15 amino acids long. The variable domain in full, completed from reference TRBV7-9 and TRBJ1-1, reads DTGVSQNPRHKITKRGQNVTFRCDPISEHNRLYWYRQTLGQGPEFLTYFQNEAQLEKSRLLSDRFSAERPKGSFSTLEIQRTEQGDSAMYLCASSPEQGSVTEAFFGQGTRLTVV.